This TCR beta chain was sequenced for a study of identical twins. A single record per CDR3 protein comes from TCRdb applying MiXCR to the 5' RACE reads. Among around 340,000 distinct CDR3 sequences listed, roughly 9% were seen once. This clonotype was recorded a few times. The CDR3 loop spans 15 amino acids. Trimming removed 4 bases at V and 4 bases at J, with 17 bases between. The germline gives CDR1 SGHRS, CDR2 YFSETQ. This chain joins TRBV5-1 and TRBJ2-5; possibly TRBD2 for D (6 bases). The sequencing sample was made of naive T cells sorted from blood. The clonotype comes from a woman in her forties or fifties in good health. CDR3 region: CASSGSGMGGETQYF. The CDR3 DNA sequence: TGCGCCAGCAGCGGCTCGGGGATGGGAGGAGAGACCCAGTACTTC.